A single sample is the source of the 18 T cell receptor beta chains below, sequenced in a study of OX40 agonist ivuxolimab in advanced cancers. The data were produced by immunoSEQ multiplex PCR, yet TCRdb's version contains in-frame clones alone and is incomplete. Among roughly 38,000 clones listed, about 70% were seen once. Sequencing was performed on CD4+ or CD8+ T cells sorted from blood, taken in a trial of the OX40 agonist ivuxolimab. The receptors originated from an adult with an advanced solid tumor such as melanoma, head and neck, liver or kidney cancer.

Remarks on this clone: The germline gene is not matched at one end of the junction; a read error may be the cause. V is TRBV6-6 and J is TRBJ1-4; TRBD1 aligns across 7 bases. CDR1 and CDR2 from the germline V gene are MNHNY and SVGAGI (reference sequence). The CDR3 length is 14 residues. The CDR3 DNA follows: TGTGCCAGCAATTACAGGGGTGCTAATGAAAAACTGTTTTTT. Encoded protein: CASNYRGANEKLFF.

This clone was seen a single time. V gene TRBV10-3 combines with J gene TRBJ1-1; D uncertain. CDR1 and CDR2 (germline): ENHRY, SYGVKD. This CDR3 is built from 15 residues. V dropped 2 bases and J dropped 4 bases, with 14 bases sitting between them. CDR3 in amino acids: CAISERLGRGTEAFF. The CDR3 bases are TGTGCCATCAGTGAGCGACTTGGGCGCGGCACTGAAGCTTTCTTT.

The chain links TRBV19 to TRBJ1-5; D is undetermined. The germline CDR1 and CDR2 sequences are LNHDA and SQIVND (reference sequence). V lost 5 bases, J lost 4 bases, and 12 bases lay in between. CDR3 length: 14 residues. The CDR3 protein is CASSRLDGNQPQHF. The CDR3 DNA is TGTGCCAGTAGTCGTCTTGACGGTAATCAGCCCCAGCATTTT.

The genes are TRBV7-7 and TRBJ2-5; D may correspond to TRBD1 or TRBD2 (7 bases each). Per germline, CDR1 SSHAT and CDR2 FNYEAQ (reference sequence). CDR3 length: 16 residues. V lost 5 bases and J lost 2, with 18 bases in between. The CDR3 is CASSRGGGLRQETQYF. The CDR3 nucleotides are TGTGCCAGCAGCCGGGGAGGGGGCCTGAGACAAGAGACCCAGTACTTC. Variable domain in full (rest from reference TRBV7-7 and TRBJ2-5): GAGVSQSPRYKVTKRGQDVTLRCDPISSHATLYWYQQALGQGPEFLTYFNYEAQPDKSGLPSDRFSAERPEGSISTLTIQRTEQRDSAMYRCASSRGGGLRQETQYFGPGTRLLVL.

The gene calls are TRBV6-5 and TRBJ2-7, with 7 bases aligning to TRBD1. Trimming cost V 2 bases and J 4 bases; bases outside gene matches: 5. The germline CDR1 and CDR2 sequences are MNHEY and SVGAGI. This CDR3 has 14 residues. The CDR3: CASSYRDSSYEQYV. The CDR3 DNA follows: TGTGCCAGCAGTTACCGGGACAGCTCTTACGAGCAGTACGTC.

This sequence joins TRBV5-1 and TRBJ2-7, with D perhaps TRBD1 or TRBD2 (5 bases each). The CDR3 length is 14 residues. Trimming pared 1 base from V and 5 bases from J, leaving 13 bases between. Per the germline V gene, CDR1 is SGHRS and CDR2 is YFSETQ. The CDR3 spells CASSLYGALDEQYF. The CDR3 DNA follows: TGCGCCAGCAGCTTGTACGGGGCGCTGGACGAGCAGTACTTC.

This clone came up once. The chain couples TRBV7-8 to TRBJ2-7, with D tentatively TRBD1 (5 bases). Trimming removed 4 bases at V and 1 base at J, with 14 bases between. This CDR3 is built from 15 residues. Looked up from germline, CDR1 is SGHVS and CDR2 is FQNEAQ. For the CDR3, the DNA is TGTGCCAGCAGCTCCCCTCCAGACAGTTCCTACGAGCAGTACTTC. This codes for CASSSPPDSSYEQYF.

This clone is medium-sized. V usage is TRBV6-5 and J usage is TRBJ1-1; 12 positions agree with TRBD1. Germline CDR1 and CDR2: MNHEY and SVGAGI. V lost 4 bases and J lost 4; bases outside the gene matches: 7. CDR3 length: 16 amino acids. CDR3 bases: TGTGCCAGCAGTTCCCGGGACAGGGGGCTTGCCACTGAAGCTTTCTTT. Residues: CASSSRDRGLATEAFF.

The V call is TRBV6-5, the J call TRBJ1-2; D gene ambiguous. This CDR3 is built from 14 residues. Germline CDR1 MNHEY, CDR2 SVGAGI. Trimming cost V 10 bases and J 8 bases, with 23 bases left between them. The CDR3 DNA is TGTGCCACTACACGGGGTCAGAATGCTATGGGCTACACCTTC. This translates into CATTRGQNAMGYTF.

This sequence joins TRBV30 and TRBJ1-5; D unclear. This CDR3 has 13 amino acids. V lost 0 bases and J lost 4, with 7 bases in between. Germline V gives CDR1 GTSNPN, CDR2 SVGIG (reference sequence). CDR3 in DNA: TGTGCCTGGAGTGTACGCCAGAATCAGCCCCAGCATTTT. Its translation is CAWSVRQNQPQHF. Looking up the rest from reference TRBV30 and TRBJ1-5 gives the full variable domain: SQTIHQWPATLVQPVGSPLSLECTVEGTSNPNLYWYRQAAGRGLQLLFYSVGIGQISSEVPQNLSASRPQDRQFILSSKKLLLSDSGFYLCAWSVRQNQPQHFGDGTRLSIL.

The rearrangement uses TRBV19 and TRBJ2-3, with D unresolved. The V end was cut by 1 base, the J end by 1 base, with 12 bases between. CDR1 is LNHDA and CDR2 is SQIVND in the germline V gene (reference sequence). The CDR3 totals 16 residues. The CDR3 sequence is CASSIVGSTGTDTQYF. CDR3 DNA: TGTGCCAGTAGTATAGTAGGGTCTACTGGCACAGATACGCAGTATTTT.

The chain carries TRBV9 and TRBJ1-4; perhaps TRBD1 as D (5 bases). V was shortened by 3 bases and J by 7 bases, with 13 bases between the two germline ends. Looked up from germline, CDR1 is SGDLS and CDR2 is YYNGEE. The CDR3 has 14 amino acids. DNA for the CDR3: TGTGCCAGCAGCGCCTCAGGGATGGGTGAAAAACTGTTTTTT. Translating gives CASSASGMGEKLFF.

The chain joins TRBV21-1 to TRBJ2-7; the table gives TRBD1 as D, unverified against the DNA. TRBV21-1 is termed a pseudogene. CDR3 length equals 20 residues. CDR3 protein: CASTAKKTGKTEMTIYEQYV. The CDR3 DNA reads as TGTGCCAGCACCGCCAAGAAGACAGGGAAGACCGAGATGACAATCTACGAGCAGTACGTC.

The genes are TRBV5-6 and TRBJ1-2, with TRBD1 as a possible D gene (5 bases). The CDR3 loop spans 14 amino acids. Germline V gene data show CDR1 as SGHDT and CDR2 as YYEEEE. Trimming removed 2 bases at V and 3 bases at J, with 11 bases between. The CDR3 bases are TGTGCCAGCAGCTTAGAGGGGCCCTACTATGGCTACACCTTC. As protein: CASSLEGPYYGYTF.

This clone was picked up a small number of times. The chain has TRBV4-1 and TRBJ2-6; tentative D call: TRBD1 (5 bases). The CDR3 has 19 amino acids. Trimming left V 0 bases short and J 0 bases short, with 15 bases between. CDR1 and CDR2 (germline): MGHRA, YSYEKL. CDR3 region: CASSQDRGRSYSGANVLTF. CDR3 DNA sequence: TGCGCCAGCAGCCAAGATAGGGGCAGGTCCTACTCTGGGGCCAACGTCCTGACTTTC.

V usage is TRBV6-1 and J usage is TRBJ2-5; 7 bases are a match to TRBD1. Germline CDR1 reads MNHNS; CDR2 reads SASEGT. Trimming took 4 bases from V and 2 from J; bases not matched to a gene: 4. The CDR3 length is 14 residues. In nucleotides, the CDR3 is TGTGCCAGCAGTGCTACAGGGGAGCAAGAGACCCAGTACTTC. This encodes CASSATGEQETQYF.

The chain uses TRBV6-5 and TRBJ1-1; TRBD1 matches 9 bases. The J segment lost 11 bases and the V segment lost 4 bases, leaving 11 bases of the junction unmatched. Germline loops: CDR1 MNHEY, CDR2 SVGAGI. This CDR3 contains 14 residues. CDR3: CASSSRPGTGWAFF. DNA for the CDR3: TGTGCCAGCAGTTCCCGTCCCGGGACAGGGTGGGCTTTCTTT.

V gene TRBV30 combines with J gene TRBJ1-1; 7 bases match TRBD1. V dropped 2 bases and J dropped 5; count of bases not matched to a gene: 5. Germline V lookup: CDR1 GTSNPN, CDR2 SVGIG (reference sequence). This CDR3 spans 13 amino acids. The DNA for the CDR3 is TGTGCCTGGAGTTCGACAGGGTGGACTGAAGCTTTCTTT. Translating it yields CAWSSTGWTEAFF.